The 23 T cell receptor beta chains below come from one sample, sequenced in a study of T cell repertoires in cytomegalovirus infection. TCRdb fed the reads into MiXCR, producing one record per CDR3 protein. Here the sample spans 150,000 to 200,000 distinct CDR3 sequences, roughly 19% being singletons. Sequencing used PBMCs. The source is a human donor in good health (CMV status not recorded). Some clones in this sample may be carry-over from other donors' samples.

This clonotype appeared many times. The genes are TRBV11-2 and TRBJ2-1; 10 bases match TRBD2. V dropped 5 bases and J dropped 7; count of bases not matched to a gene: 20. This CDR3 is 19 amino acids long. CDR1 and CDR2 from the germline V gene are SGHAT and FQNNGV. CDR3 nucleotide sequence: TGTGCCAGCAGCCCTAGGCCGCCAAGCGGGAGGGGCCTTCGGAATGAGCAGTTCTTC. Amino acid sequence: CASSPRPPSGRGLRNEQFF.

This clonotype was recorded many times. The rearrangement joins TRBV7-2 to TRBJ2-1; the D gene could be TRBD1 or TRBD2 (5 bases each). The V end lost 3 bases, the J end lost 6 bases, and 12 bases lay between the germline ends. CDR3 length: 14 amino acids. The germline CDR1 and CDR2 sequences are SGHTA and FQGNSA. The CDR3 nucleotides read TGTGCCAGCAGCTTCCTGGCAGGGAGCAATGAGCAGTTCTTC. Translated: CASSFLAGSNEQFF. The full variable domain, in which reference TRBV7-2 and TRBJ2-1 provide the parts outside the CDR3, is GAGVSQSPSNKVTEKGKDVELRCDPISGHTALYWYRQSLGQGLEFLIYFQGNSAPDKSGLPSDRFSAERTGGSVSTLTIQRTQQEDSAVYLCASSFLAGSNEQFFGPGTRLTVL.

This clonotype was observed a few times. The chain is built from TRBV5-1 and TRBJ1-1; tentatively, D is TRBD1 (6 bases). CDR1 is SGHRS, CDR2 YFSETQ, per germline. V lost 0 bases and J 5 bases, leaving 11 bases between the germline ends. This CDR3 has 14 residues. CDR3 residues: CASSLVRTETEAFF. DNA of the CDR3: TGCGCCAGCAGCTTGGTGAGGACAGAAACTGAAGCTTTCTTT. The variable domain in full, with the rest retrieved from reference TRBV5-1 and TRBJ1-1, is KAGVTQTPRYLIKTRGQQVTLSCSPISGHRSVSWYQQTPGQGLQFLFEYFSETQRNKGNFPGRFSGRQFSNSRSEMNVSTLELGDSALYLCASSLVRTETEAFFGQGTRLTVV.

This clonotype came up a few times. This chain uses TRBV28 with TRBJ2-1, with unresolved D. Trimming shortened V by 5 bases and J by 5 bases, and 13 bases separated the two germline ends. The CDR3 has 14 residues. The germline V gene encodes CDR1 MDHEN and CDR2 SYDVKM. The CDR3 protein is CASSEAARHNEQFF. CDR3 bases: TGTGCCAGCAGTGAGGCAGCTAGACACAATGAGCAGTTCTTC.

The chain employs TRBV6-5 and TRBJ1-2; a weak D match, TRBD1 (6 bases). V lost 0 bases and J 8 bases, leaving 13 bases between the germline ends. Germline loops: CDR1 MNHEY, CDR2 SVGAGI. CDR3 length: 14 residues. Here the CDR3 reads CASSYSGGAEGYTF. The CDR3 DNA follows: TGTGCCAGCAGTTACTCTGGGGGGGCGGAAGGCTACACCTTC.

This clonotype was detected a few times. The V and J genes are TRBV2 and TRBJ1-1, with D unresolved. Trimming stripped 8 bases from V and 3 bases from J, with 13 bases between. CDR3 size: 13 residues. From germline, CDR1 is SNHLY and CDR2 FYNNEI. The CDR3 loop is CASGYRRDTEAFF. CDR3 in DNA: TGTGCCAGCGGGTACAGAAGGGACACTGAAGCTTTCTTT.

This chain connects TRBV29-1 to TRBJ2-3; no clear D. The ends were cut back, 4 bases at V and 4 bases at J, with 9 bases in the middle. CDR3 length equals 12 residues. Germline V gene data show CDR1 as SQVTM and CDR2 as ANQGSEA. The CDR3 region is CSVALGSDTQYF. CDR3 bases: TGCAGCGTTGCGCTGGGATCAGATACGCAGTATTTT.

This rearrangement joins TRBV28 to TRBJ2-5; 8 bases align to TRBD2. CDR3 length: 14 amino acids. CDR1 and CDR2 from the germline V gene are MDHEN and SYDVKM. The junction had 2 bases not matched to a gene; V was cut back by 3 bases and J by 2 bases. CDR3 in DNA: TGTGCCAGCAGTTTCTTAGCGGGACAAGAGACCCAGTACTTC. Protein sequence: CASSFLAGQETQYF. Drawing the rest from reference TRBV28 and TRBJ2-5, the complete variable domain is DVKVTQSSRYLVKRTGEKVFLECVQDMDHENMFWYRQDPGLGLRLIYFSYDVKMKEKGDIPEGYSVSREKKERFSLILESASTNQTSMYLCASSFLAGQETQYFGPGTRLLVL.

This clonotype has ten or more counts. The chain links TRBV12-3 or TRBV12-4 to TRBJ2-1; D not certain. This CDR3 has 15 amino acids. Deletions cut 3 bases from V and 3 bases from J, with 12 bases between. The CDR3 reads CASSFGAPDYNEQFF. CDR3 nucleotide sequence: TGTGCCAGCAGTTTCGGAGCCCCGGACTACAATGAGCAGTTCTTC.

The sample holds many counts of this clonotype. The gene calls are TRBV12-3 or TRBV12-4 and TRBJ2-1; D is possibly TRBD2 (5 bases). V lost 6 bases, J lost 6 bases, and 18 bases lay in between. The CDR3 runs to 15 residues. CDR3 DNA sequence: TGTGCCAGCAGCAAAACTAGTCTGGGAACCAATGAGCAGTTCTTC. The encoded protein is CASSKTSLGTNEQFF.

This clonotype was counted many times. The V call is TRBV7-2, the J call TRBJ2-3; a possible D gene is TRBD1 (6 bases). Germline V gene sequence: CDR1 SGHTA, CDR2 FQGNSA. V lost 0 bases, J lost 2 bases, and 12 bases lay in between. The CDR3 has 16 amino acids. The CDR3 region has the DNA TGTGCCAGCAGCTTAGCGGGGGCCCCCCACACAGATACGCAGTATTTT. Its translation: CASSLAGAPHTDTQYF.

The rearrangement joins TRBV29-1 to TRBJ1-5, with TRBD1 identical over 8 bases. Trimming took 5 bases from V and 2 from J; bases not matched to a gene: 2. CDR3 size: 13 residues. Germline-derived CDR1 and CDR2 are SQVTM and ANQGSEA. CDR3 protein: CSVQGAGNQPQHF. The CDR3 bases are TGCAGCGTTCAGGGGGCCGGCAATCAGCCCCAGCATTTT. Looking up the rest from reference TRBV29-1 and TRBJ1-5 gives the full variable domain: SAVISQKPSRDICQRGTSLTIQCQVDSQVTMMFWYRQQPGQSLTLIATANQGSEATYESGFVIDKFPISRPNLTFSTLTVSNMSPEDSSIYLCSVQGAGNQPQHFGDGTRLSIL.

In its sample, this clonotype was seen many times. The J gene is TRBJ2-7, the V gene TRBV7-2, with 7 bases aligning to TRBD2. V shed 5 bases, J shed 0 bases, and the junction held 13 bases outside the gene matches. Germline V gene lookup returns CDR1 SGHTA and CDR2 FQGNSA. The CDR3 extends over 17 amino acids. The CDR3, as DNA: TGTGCCAGCAGCCCAGTTTCGGGGGGTTCGAGCTCCTACGAGCAGTACTTC. Its translation is CASSPVSGGSSSYEQYF.

This chain links TRBV7-2 with TRBJ2-5; 9 bases fit TRBD2. The CDR3 covers 17 residues. J gave up 5 bases and V 5 bases, and 15 bases lay outside the gene matches. CDR1 SGHTA and CDR2 FQGNSA come from the germline V gene. The CDR3 loop reads CASSHRFGTSSFETQYF. DNA for the CDR3: TGTGCCAGCAGCCACAGGTTCGGGACTAGCTCTTTTGAGACCCAGTACTTC.

V gene TRBV6-8 combines with J gene TRBJ1-5, with D perhaps matching TRBD1 (6 bases). V lost 8 bases to trimming and J lost 0 bases, with 14 bases between them. The V gene's germline CDR1 is MNHGY and CDR2 SAAAGT. The CDR3 has 15 residues. The CDR3 bases are TGTGCCAGCGGGCAACAGGGAACTAGCAATCAGCCCCAGCATTTT. As protein: CASGQQGTSNQPQHF.

The genes are TRBV2 and TRBJ2-2, with TRBD2 matching 10 bases. Germline V gene sequence: CDR1 SNHLY, CDR2 FYNNEI. The length of the CDR3 is 15 residues. V lost 6 bases to trimming and J lost 5 bases; unmatched junction nucleotides: 6. CDR3: CASRLAGGSTGELFF. CDR3 sequence (DNA): TGTGCCAGCAGGTTAGCGGGAGGATCTACCGGGGAGCTGTTTTTT.

This clonotype was observed a handful of times. The gene calls are TRBV7-6 and TRBJ2-5; 8 nucleotides agree with TRBD1. J gave up 1 base and V 3 bases, and 7 bases lay outside the gene matches. Germline V gene lookup returns CDR1 SGHVS and CDR2 FNYEAQ. The CDR3 loop spans 16 amino acids. CDR3 sequence: CASSFQGALFQETQYF. Written as DNA, the CDR3 is TGTGCCAGCAGCTTTCAGGGGGCCCTCTTCCAAGAGACCCAGTACTTC.

This clonotype was recorded a few times. The chain uses TRBV19 and TRBJ1-5; 7 positions agree with TRBD1. CDR1 is LNHDA and CDR2 is SQIVND in the germline V gene (reference sequence). Trimming cost V 7 bases and J 6 bases; bases outside gene matches: 6. CDR3 length: 13 residues. CDR3 in DNA: TGTGCCAGTAATAGGGGGCCAGGTCAGCCCCAGCATTTT. As protein: CASNRGPGQPQHF.

This clonotype was detected many times. One end of the junction fails to match germline, which may point to a read error. The chain couples TRBV7-9 to TRBJ2-7; D not resolved. Germline assignment: CDR1 SEHNR and CDR2 FQNEAQ (reference sequence). This CDR3 region has 12 residues. CDR3 coding DNA: TGTGCCAGCAGCTTAGGAGCAGCCCCCACCTCCTTC. Translated: CASSLGAAPTSF.

This clonotype was found many times. This chain uses TRBV6-1 with TRBJ2-5, with TRBD2 matching over 7 bases. Germline lookup yields CDR1 MNHNS and CDR2 SASEGT. This CDR3 contains 14 residues. Trimming took 4 bases from V and 5 from J; bases not matched to a gene: 7. Written as DNA, the CDR3 is TGTGCCAGCAGTGTTGCGCAGGGAGGGGAGACCCAGTACTTC. Translation: CASSVAQGGETQYF.

V usage is TRBV11-2 and J usage is TRBJ2-5, with 9 bases matching TRBD1. The CDR3 loop spans 15 amino acids. The V and J ends lost 1 base and 4 bases, in that order; junction bases with no gene match: 4. Looked up from germline, CDR1 is SGHAT and CDR2 is FQNNGV. CDR3 nucleotides: TGTGCCAGCAGCTTAGTAGGGACAGGGATAGAGACCCAGTACTTC. It codes for CASSLVGTGIETQYF.

This chain uses TRBV9 with TRBJ1-5; no clear D. The CDR3 is 14 amino acids. Germline V lookup: CDR1 SGDLS, CDR2 YYNGEE. V was pared by 7 bases and J by 2 bases, with 13 bases between. The CDR3 spells CASVPSDGNQPQHF. Here the CDR3 DNA reads TGTGCCAGCGTGCCGTCGGATGGCAATCAGCCCCAGCATTTT.

The rearrangement joins TRBV6-2 or TRBV6-3 to TRBJ1-5, with 9 bases identical to TRBD1. Looked up from germline, CDR1 is MNHEY and CDR2 is SVGEGT. There are 17 residues in the CDR3. V dropped 1 base and J dropped 0; count of bases not matched to a gene: 4. CDR3 sequence: CASSYWGQGASNQPQHF. The CDR3 DNA follows: TGTGCCAGCAGTTACTGGGGACAGGGAGCTAGCAATCAGCCCCAGCATTTT.